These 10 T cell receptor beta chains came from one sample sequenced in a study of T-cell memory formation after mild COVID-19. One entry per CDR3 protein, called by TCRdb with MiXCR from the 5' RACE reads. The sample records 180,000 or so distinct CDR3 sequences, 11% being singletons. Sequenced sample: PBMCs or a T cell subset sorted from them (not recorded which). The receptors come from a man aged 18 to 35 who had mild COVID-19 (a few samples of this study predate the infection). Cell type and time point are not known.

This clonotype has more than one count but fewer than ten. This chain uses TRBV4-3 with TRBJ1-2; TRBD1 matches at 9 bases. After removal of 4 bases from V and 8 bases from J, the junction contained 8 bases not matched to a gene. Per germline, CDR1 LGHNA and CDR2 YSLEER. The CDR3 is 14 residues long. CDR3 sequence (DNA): TGCGCCAGCAGCCGAACGGACAGGGGAGGGGGCTACACCTTC. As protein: CASSRTDRGGGYTF.

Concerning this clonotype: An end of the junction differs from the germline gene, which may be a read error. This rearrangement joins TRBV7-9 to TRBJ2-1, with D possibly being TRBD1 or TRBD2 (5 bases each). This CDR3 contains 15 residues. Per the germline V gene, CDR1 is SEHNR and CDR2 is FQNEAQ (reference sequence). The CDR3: CASSSPGTQDNEQLF. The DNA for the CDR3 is TGTGCCAGCAGCTCACCCGGGACGCAGGACAATGAGCAGTTATTC.

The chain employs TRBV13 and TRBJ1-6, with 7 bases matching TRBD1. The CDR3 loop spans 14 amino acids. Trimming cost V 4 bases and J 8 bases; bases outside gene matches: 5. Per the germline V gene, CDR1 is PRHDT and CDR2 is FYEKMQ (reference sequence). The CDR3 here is CASSSRDRDSPLHF. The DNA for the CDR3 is TGTGCCAGCAGCTCCCGGGACAGAGATTCACCCCTCCACTTT. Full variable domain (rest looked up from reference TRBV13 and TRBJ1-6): AAGVIQSPRHLIKEKRETATLKCYPIPRHDTVYWYQQGPGQDPQFLISFYEKMQSDKGSIPDRFSAQQFSDYHSELNMSSLELGDSALYFCASSSRDRDSPLHFGNGTRLTVT.

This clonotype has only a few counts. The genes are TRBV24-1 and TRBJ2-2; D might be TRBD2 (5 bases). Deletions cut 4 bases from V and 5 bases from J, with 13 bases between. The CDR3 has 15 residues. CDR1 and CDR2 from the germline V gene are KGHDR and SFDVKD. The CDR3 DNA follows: TGTGCCACCAGTGACTGGGCCACGGGGACCGGGGAGCTGTTTTTT. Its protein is CATSDWATGTGELFF.

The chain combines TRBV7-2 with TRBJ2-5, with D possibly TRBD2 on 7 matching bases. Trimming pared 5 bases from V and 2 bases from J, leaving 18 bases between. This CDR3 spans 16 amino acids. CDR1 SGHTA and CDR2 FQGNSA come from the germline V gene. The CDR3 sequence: CASSPWGGGWQETQYF. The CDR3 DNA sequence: TGTGCCAGCAGCCCATGGGGGGGGGGCTGGCAAGAGACCCAGTACTTC.

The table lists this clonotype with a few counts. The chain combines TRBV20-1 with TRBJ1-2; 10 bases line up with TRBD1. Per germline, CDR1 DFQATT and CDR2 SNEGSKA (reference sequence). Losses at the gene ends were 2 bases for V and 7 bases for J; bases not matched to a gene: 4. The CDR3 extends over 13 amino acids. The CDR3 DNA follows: TGCAGTGCTAGACGACAGGGGGCAAGTGGCTACACCTTC. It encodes CSARRQGASGYTF.

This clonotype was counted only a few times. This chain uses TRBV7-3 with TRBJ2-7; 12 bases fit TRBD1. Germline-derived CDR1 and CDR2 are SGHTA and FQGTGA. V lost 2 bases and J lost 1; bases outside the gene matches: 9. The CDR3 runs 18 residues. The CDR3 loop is CASSLAPGQGAGSYEQYF. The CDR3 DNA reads TGTGCCAGCAGCTTAGCACCGGGACAGGGGGCTGGATCCTACGAGCAGTACTTC.

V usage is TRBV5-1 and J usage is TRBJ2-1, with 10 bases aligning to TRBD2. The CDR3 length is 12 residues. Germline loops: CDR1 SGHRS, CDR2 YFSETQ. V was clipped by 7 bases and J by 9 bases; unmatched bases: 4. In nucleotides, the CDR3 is TGCGCCAGCCTCAGCGGGGGGGGTGAGCAGTTCTTC. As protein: CASLSGGGEQFF. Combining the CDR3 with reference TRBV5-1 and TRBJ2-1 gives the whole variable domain KAGVTQTPRYLIKTRGQQVTLSCSPISGHRSVSWYQQTPGQGLQFLFEYFSETQRNKGNFPGRFSGRQFSNSRSEMNVSTLELGDSALYLCASLSGGGEQFFGPGTRLTVL.

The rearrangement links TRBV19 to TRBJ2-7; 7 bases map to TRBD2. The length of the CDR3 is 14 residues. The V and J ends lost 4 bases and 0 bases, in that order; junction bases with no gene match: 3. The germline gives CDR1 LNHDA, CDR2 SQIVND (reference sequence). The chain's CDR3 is CASSTSGHSYEQYF. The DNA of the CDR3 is TGTGCCAGTAGTACTAGCGGACACTCCTACGAGCAGTACTTC.

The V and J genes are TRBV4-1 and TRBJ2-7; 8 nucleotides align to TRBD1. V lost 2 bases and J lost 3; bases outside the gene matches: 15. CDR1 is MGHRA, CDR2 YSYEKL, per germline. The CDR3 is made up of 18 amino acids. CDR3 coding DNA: TGCGCCAGCAGCCAACCCGGTCTATTGGCAGGGGGCTTCTACGAGCAGTACTTC. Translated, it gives CASSQPGLLAGGFYEQYF.